This TCR beta chain was found in a study of blood T cell repertoires in COVID-19. At the level of the study: The study drew acute and convalescent COVID-19 samples from the United States, Italy and Spain. In each case, the material was cDNA or gDNA derived from T cells, B-cell-depleted T cells, or PBMCs.

Per the study methods: Reference gene primer amplification yielded estimated nucleated cell counts. The assay was immunoSEQ multiplex PCR, and TCRdb's table has in-frame clones only and misses some. V, J and clone size are taken as reported in that table, and D and trimming were inferred from the DNA itself. The sample gives about 330,000 clones, 83% of which show up once; 0.95% to 1.5% is in the top ten. Material: peripheral blood. This clonotype was obtained from a woman aged 45-65 years with acute or convalescent COVID-19.

The CDR3 spells CSVGQGREKLFF. The CDR3 DNA reads as TGCAGCGTCGGACAGGGGAGGGAAAAACTGTTTTTT. The V gene is TRBV29-1, the J gene TRBJ1-4; 9 bases align to TRBD1. V shed 6 bases, J shed 8 bases, and the junction held 4 bases outside the gene matches. This CDR3 spans 12 amino acids. The germline CDR1 and CDR2 sequences are SQVTM and ANQGSEA.